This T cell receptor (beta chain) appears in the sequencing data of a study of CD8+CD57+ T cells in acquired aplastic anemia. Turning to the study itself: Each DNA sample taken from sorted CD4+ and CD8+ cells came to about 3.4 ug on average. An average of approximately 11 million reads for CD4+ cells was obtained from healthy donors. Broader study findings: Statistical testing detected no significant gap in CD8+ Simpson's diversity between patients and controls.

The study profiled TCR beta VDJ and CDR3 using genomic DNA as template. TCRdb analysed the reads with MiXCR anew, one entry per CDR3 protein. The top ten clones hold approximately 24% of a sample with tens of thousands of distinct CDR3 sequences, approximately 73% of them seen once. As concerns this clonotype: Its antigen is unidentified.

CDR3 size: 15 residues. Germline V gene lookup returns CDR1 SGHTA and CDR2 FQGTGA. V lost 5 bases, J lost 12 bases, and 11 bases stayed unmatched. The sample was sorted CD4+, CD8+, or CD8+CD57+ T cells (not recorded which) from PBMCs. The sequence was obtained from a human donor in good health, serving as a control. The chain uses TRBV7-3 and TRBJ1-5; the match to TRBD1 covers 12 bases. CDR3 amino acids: CASSPGTGGSGLQHF. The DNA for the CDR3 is TGTGCCAGCAGCCCCGGGACAGGGGGCTCCGGTCTCCAGCATTTT.